This T cell receptor beta chain was identified during a study of beta chain features in type 1 diabetes. Findings and caveats of the study: People with Type 1 diabetes carried modestly yet significantly shorter TCRB CDR3s in all four CD4+ subsets. Naive, central memory and Treg TCRB repertoires seemed to resemble each other more closely in patients than they did in healthy donors. For cells with high TCR expression, cDNA sequencing could yield over-representation.

V gave up 1 base and J gave up 10 bases, with 22 bases separating them. The CDR3 has 16 amino acids. Germline CDR1 and CDR2: SGHTA and FQGTGA. Investigators reverse transcribed all isolated RNA, so they sequenced expressed TCRB transcripts. Assay: immunoSEQ multiplex PCR; the TCRdb copy retains only in-frame clones and omits some. The table lists roughly 610,000 clones, 15% to 19% of them singletons. Notes on this clone: The antigen is unknown.

The chain couples TRBV7-3 to TRBJ1-2; D unclear. Source material: naive CD4+ T cells from blood. The origin of this receptor is a man between 18 and 29 years old in good health. CDR3: CASSLSPTGEEVDYTF. In DNA form, the CDR3 reads TGTGCCAGCAGCTTAAGCCCGACCGGGGAGGAAGTGGACTACACCTTC.